This T cell receptor (beta chain) came from a study of spatial heterogeneity in lung cancer. Study summary: Every unique TCR and UMI combination, on average, appeared more than ten times in raw reads.

Unique molecular identifiers tagged every individual TCR cDNA molecule. TCRdb called the 5' RACE reads again in MiXCR, with one record for every CDR3 protein. The sample lists around 420 distinct CDR3 sequences, roughly two fifths occurring once. Germline V gives CDR1 KGHDR, CDR2 SFDVKD. The CDR3 spans 15 residues. V lost 4 bases to trimming and J lost 5 bases; unmatched junction nucleotides: 5. Specified time point: sample taken at primary tumor resection. Whole RNA obtained from tumor, nontumor lung or frozen PBMC underwent sequencing without sorting. A total of around 76 untreated early-stage non-small cell lung cancer patients served as donors. This clonotype was seen a handful of times. The antigen is undetermined. Found in a library prepared for alpha chains, this beta chain is an off-target read, and its abundance has little meaning. Whole-study results and caveats: Resection saw ubiquitous expanded tumor TCRs appear in blood more than follow-up did.

The specimen was PBMCs, collected at surgery. The TCR was taken from a male donor with early-stage non-small cell lung cancer. The gene calls are TRBV24-1 and TRBJ2-2, with 8 bases that match TRBD1. The CDR3 nucleotides read TGTGCCACCAGTGACGAGGGACAGGATACCGGGGAGCTGTTTTTT. It is translated as CATSDEGQDTGELFF.